Each of the 31 T cell receptor beta chains below was sequenced from the same sample in a study of blood T cell repertoires in COVID-19 (dated by TCRdb to between 2020 and 2021). Libraries were built with the immunoSEQ multiplex PCR assay. Here the immuneACCESS table is served through TCRdb, limited to in-frame sequences with V and J called. Missing clones are a known gap in these copies; in checked studies unresolved V genes cover under half, and the rest lacks a known reason. Within this sample are about 250,000 clones, with roughly nine tenths of them counted one time only. In total, the top ten clones hold under 4% of the sample. The sequencing sample was made of peripheral blood. These receptors originate from a man between 18 and 29 years old with active or convalescent COVID-19.

The V and J genes are TRBV11-1 and TRBJ1-1, with 9 bases that match TRBD1. CDR3 length: 15 residues. Losses at the gene ends were 5 bases for V and 0 bases for J; bases not matched to a gene: 4. The germline V gene encodes CDR1 SGHAT and CDR2 FQDESV (reference sequence). DNA for the CDR3: TGTGCCAGCAGCCCCGGGGACAGGGTGAACACTGAAGCTTTCTTT. Its translation: CASSPGDRVNTEAFF. Full variable domain (outside the CDR3, taken from reference TRBV11-1 and TRBJ1-1): EAEVAQSPRYKITEKSQAVAFWCDPISGHATLYWYRQILGQGPELLVQFQDESVVDDSQLPKDRFSAERLKGVDSTLKIQPAELGDSAMYLCASSPGDRVNTEAFFGQGTRLTVV.

The rearrangement links TRBV18 to TRBJ2-1; 9 positions match TRBD2. Germline CDR1 and CDR2: KGHSH and LQKENI. The CDR3 contains 17 residues. The V gene end was trimmed by 1 base and the J gene end by 7 bases; junction bases not matched to a gene: 11. CDR3 DNA sequence: TGTGCCAGCTCACCACAAAAGATAGCGGGGGTCGATAATGAGCAGTTCTTC. This translates into CASSPQKIAGVDNEQFF. Full variable domain (outside the CDR3, taken from reference TRBV18 and TRBJ2-1): NAGVMQNPRHLVRRRGQEARLRCSPMKGHSHVYWYRQLPEEGLKFMVYLQKENIIDESGMPKERFSAEFPKEGPSILRIQQVVRGDSAAYFCASSPQKIAGVDNEQFFGPGTRLTVL.

This clone was observed a handful of times. The V gene is TRBV7-9, the J gene TRBJ2-3; weak D call: TRBD2 (6 bases). This CDR3 is built from 12 residues. CDR1 and CDR2 from the germline V gene are SEHNR and FQNEAQ (reference sequence). The V end was cut by 1 base, the J end by 11 bases, with 10 bases between. The CDR3 nucleotides are TGTGCCAGCAGCTTAGAGCGCGGGGAGCAGTATTTT. The encoded protein is CASSLERGEQYF. Full variable domain (rest looked up from reference TRBV7-9 and TRBJ2-3): DTGVSQNPRHKITKRGQNVTFRCDPISEHNRLYWYRQTLGQGPEFLTYFQNEAQLEKSRLLSDRFSAERPKGSFSTLEIQRTEQGDSAMYLCASSLERGEQYFGPGTRLTVL.

This sequence joins TRBV9 and TRBJ2-2; TRBD1 aligns across 8 bases. Unmatched junction bases numbered 11, after V lost 4 bases and J lost 3 bases. Germline CDR1 is SGDLS and CDR2 is YYNGEE. There are 17 residues in the CDR3. The chain's CDR3 is CASSPRTGRQDTGELFF. CDR3 bases: TGTGCCAGCAGCCCAAGGACAGGGCGGCAGGACACCGGGGAGCTGTTTTTT.

This clone has just one count. The chain has TRBV3-1 (or the pseudogene TRBV3-2) and TRBJ2-3, with 10 positions matching TRBD2. Germline V gene sequence: CDR1 LGHDT, CDR2 YNNKEL (reference sequence). The CDR3 has 20 residues. Trimming cost V 4 bases and J 2 bases; bases outside gene matches: 18. The CDR3 DNA follows: TGTGCCAGCAGCCCCACTGGGCTAGCGGGAGCCGAGTTGTTCACAGATACGCAGTATTTT. Its translation is CASSPTGLAGAELFTDTQYF.

V and J are TRBV28 and TRBJ2-7; perhaps TRBD2 as D (5 bases). The V gene lost 7 bases and the J gene lost 2 bases, with 9 bases spanning the gap. Looked up from germline, CDR1 is MDHEN and CDR2 is SYDVKM. This CDR3 spans 12 amino acids. CDR3 in amino acids: CASNTGTYEQYF. CDR3 DNA: TGTGCCAGCAACACCGGGACCTACGAGCAGTACTTC.

The V call is TRBV11-3, the J call TRBJ2-3; 11 bases match TRBD1. V lost 5 bases to trimming and J lost 4 bases; unmatched junction nucleotides: 5. The CDR3 runs 15 residues. Germline V gene data show CDR1 as SGHNT and CDR2 as YENEEA. The CDR3 nucleotides read TGTGCCAGCAGCCCCGGGACAGGGGGGTCAGATACGCAGTATTTT. Translating it yields CASSPGTGGSDTQYF.

The chain links TRBV19 to TRBJ2-3; possible D gene TRBD2, 5 bases. The CDR3 loop spans 16 amino acids. Germline V gene data show CDR1 as LNHDA and CDR2 as SQIVND (reference sequence). V was clipped by 1 base and J by 6 bases, with 17 bases between them. The CDR3 spells CASSIVSRASLDTQYF. CDR3 bases: TGTGCCAGTAGTATAGTATCGAGGGCAAGTCTCGATACGCAGTATTTT.

The chain is built from TRBV28 and TRBJ2-7; 12 bases are a match to TRBD1. CDR1 is MDHEN, CDR2 SYDVKM, per germline. The CDR3 spans 15 residues. The ends lost 10 bases at V and 4 bases at J; junction bases unmatched: 11. The CDR3 here is CAIAAGTGGGYEQYF. Written as DNA, the CDR3 is TGTGCCATCGCCGCGGGGACAGGGGGCGGGTACGAGCAGTACTTC.

V is TRBV7-3 and J is TRBJ2-1, with a possible D match to TRBD2 (5 bases). This CDR3 contains 11 residues. Trimming pared 5 bases from V and 7 bases from J, leaving 6 bases between. Germline loops: CDR1 SGHTA, CDR2 FQGTGA. CDR3 DNA sequence: TGTGCCAGCAGCCCGGGGAATGAGCAGTTCTTC. This translates into CASSPGNEQFF.

The chain combines TRBV3-1 (or the pseudogene TRBV3-2) with TRBJ1-6, with a weak D call TRBD1 (5 bases). The CDR3 loop spans 17 amino acids. The V gene's germline CDR1 is LGHDT and CDR2 YNNKEL (reference sequence). V lost 4 bases and J lost 7, with 20 bases in between. The CDR3 DNA follows: TGTGCCAGCAGCCTACCGATTCAGGGAAAGTTAAATTCACCCCTCCACTTT. Translated: CASSLPIQGKLNSPLHF.

The chain couples TRBV3-1 (or the pseudogene TRBV3-2) to TRBJ2-7; 10 bases are shared with TRBD1. Germline values: CDR1 LGHDT, CDR2 YNNKEL (reference sequence). V lost 4 bases and J lost 3; bases outside the gene matches: 6. The CDR3 is 15 residues long. The CDR3 region is CASSRGTGANYEQYF. The CDR3 DNA is TGTGCCAGCAGCCGCGGGACAGGGGCGAACTACGAGCAGTACTTC.

DNA for the CDR3: TGTGCCAGCAGCCCCCAGGGGGCGGAACGGTATGGCTACACCTTC. It yields the protein CASSPQGAERYGYTF. This chain connects TRBV7-9 to TRBJ1-2, with 8 bases that match TRBD1. Trimming removed 5 bases from V and 5 bases from J; junction bases left unmatched: 10. CDR1 and CDR2 from the germline V gene are SEHNR and FQNEAQ (reference sequence). CDR3 length: 15 residues.

V usage is TRBV2 and J usage is TRBJ1-1, with TRBD1 matching over 9 bases. This CDR3 contains 15 residues. The germline V gene encodes CDR1 SNHLY and CDR2 FYNNEI. The trim removed 4 bases at V and 6 bases at J, leaving 9 bases unmatched. CDR3 coding DNA: TGTGCCAGCAGTGGGGTTGGACAGGGGCATCCTGAAGCTTTCTTT. Translation: CASSGVGQGHPEAFF.

The chain combines TRBV3-1 (or the pseudogene TRBV3-2) with TRBJ2-1; TRBD1 aligns across 10 bases. CDR3 length: 16 residues. V was clipped by 4 bases and J by 7 bases; unmatched bases: 10. Germline CDR1 LGHDT, CDR2 YNNKEL (reference sequence). CDR3 loop: CASSRGQGVRVNEQFF. CDR3 in DNA: TGTGCCAGCAGCCGCGGACAGGGGGTCAGGGTTAATGAGCAGTTCTTC.

The chain has TRBV5-6 and TRBJ1-1, with 7 bases fitting TRBD1. This CDR3 has 17 residues. CDR1 is SGHDT, CDR2 YYEEEE, per germline. J gave up 0 bases and V 5 bases, and 13 bases lay outside the gene matches. The CDR3 region has the DNA TGTGCCAGCAGTTCGACCGGGACAGCAAAATTGAACACTGAAGCTTTCTTT. It specifies CASSSTGTAKLNTEAFF.

V and J are TRBV6-5 and TRBJ1-1; tentatively, D is TRBD1 (6 bases). V was cut by 6 bases and J by 4 bases, with 15 bases left in between. Germline CDR1 reads MNHEY; CDR2 reads SVGAGI. The CDR3 has 14 amino acids. In DNA, the CDR3 is TGTGCCAGCAGCTTAGGGGGGGCGGGCACTGAAGCTTTCTTT. Translation gives CASSLGGAGTEAFF.

The chain has TRBV4-3 and TRBJ1-4; D remains ambiguous. Per the germline V gene, CDR1 is LGHNA and CDR2 is YSLEER. V was trimmed by 0 bases and J by 0 bases, leaving 11 bases between them. This CDR3 spans 17 amino acids. The CDR3 region has the DNA TGCGCCAGCAGCCAAGATCAAATAGCCGCAACTAATGAAAAACTGTTTTTT. Translating gives CASSQDQIAATNEKLFF.

CDR3 nucleotides: TGTGCCAGCTGGACTAGCGGCCGAGACAATGAGCAGTTCTTC. The encoded protein is CASWTSGRDNEQFF. The V gene is TRBV18, the J gene TRBJ2-1; TRBD2 matches at 10 bases. Germline V gene data show CDR1 as KGHSH and CDR2 as LQKENI. CDR3 size: 14 residues. Losses at the gene ends were 7 bases for V and 5 bases for J; bases not matched to a gene: 5.

The CDR3 is CASSLMGTLLEHEQYF. The CDR3 DNA reads TGCGCCAGCAGCTTGATGGGTACCCTCTTGGAGCACGAGCAGTACTTC. J is TRBJ2-7 and V is TRBV5-1, with unresolved D. Germline lookup yields CDR1 SGHRS and CDR2 YFSETQ. Trimming stripped 1 base from V and 5 bases from J, with 19 bases between. The CDR3 length is 16 residues.

The V gene is TRBV28, the J gene TRBJ1-1, with 8 bases matching TRBD1. Trimming removed 7 bases from V and 4 bases from J; junction bases left unmatched: 11. The germline V gene encodes CDR1 MDHEN and CDR2 SYDVKM. CDR3 size: 15 residues. Written as DNA, the CDR3 is TGTGCCAGCAACAGGGGGTTCGGGGTGACCACTGAAGCTTTCTTT. Its protein product is CASNRGFGVTTEAFF.

The V call is TRBV9, the J call TRBJ2-2; TRBD2 aligns across 7 bases. Germline CDR1 reads SGDLS; CDR2 reads YYNGEE. The CDR3 sequence is 17 residues long. J gave up 6 bases and V 2 bases, and 13 bases lay outside the gene matches. CDR3 in amino acids: CASSVLAESVGAGELFF. The CDR3 DNA is TGTGCCAGCAGCGTCCTAGCGGAGTCGGTGGGAGCCGGGGAGCTGTTTTTT.

This chain links TRBV7-2 with TRBJ2-7; D is perhaps TRBD2 (6 bases). V was pared by 1 base and J by 8 bases, with 18 bases between. Germline CDR1 and CDR2: SGHTA and FQGNSA. CDR3 size: 15 residues. CDR3 coding DNA: TGTGCCAGCAGCTTAGTAGGCCCCGGGGGAAAGCAGCAGTACTTC. It specifies CASSLVGPGGKQQYF.

The chain joins TRBV5-6 to TRBJ1-5; D unresolved. CDR1 and CDR2 (germline): SGHDT, YYEEEE. This CDR3 is built from 14 residues. Trimming took 5 bases from V and 1 from J, leaving 10 bases between them. CDR3 residues: CASSPFGSNQPQHF. As DNA, the CDR3 is TGTGCCAGCAGTCCTTTCGGGAGCAATCAGCCCCAGCATTTT.

V usage is TRBV30 and J usage is TRBJ2-6; tentative D call: TRBD1 (5 bases). The V end lost 3 bases, the J end lost 7 bases, and 13 bases lay between the germline ends. CDR3 length: 14 residues. Germline CDR1 GTSNPN, CDR2 SVGIG (reference sequence). The CDR3 DNA sequence: TGTGCCTGGAGAGTAACAACAGGCGCCAACGTCCTGACTTTC. Translated: CAWRVTTGANVLTF.

This sequence joins TRBV5-4 and TRBJ1-1, with D possibly being TRBD1 (5 bases). V gave up 6 bases and J gave up 5 bases, with 14 bases separating them. Germline assignment: CDR1 SGHNT and CDR2 YYREEE (reference sequence). This CDR3 spans 13 amino acids. CDR3 residues: CASMIGGITEAFF. DNA for the CDR3: TGTGCCAGCATGATCGGGGGTATAACTGAAGCTTTCTTT.

This clone was picked up one time. This sequence joins TRBV4-3 and TRBJ2-1, with 9 bases identical to TRBD2. The CDR3 sequence is 15 residues long. Germline CDR1 is LGHNA and CDR2 is YSLEER. After removal of 3 bases from V and 6 bases from J, the junction contained 6 bases not matched to a gene. In nucleotides, the CDR3 is TGCGCCAGCAGCCAGACCTGGCGGGGGGGCAATGAGCAGTTCTTC. This sequence encodes CASSQTWRGGNEQFF.

CDR3: CASSYSWDRAYEQYF. CDR3 coding DNA: TGTGCCAGCAGTTACTCGTGGGACAGGGCCTACGAGCAGTACTTC. V usage is TRBV6-5 and J usage is TRBJ2-7; TRBD1 matches 9 bases. This CDR3 spans 15 amino acids. The V gene end was trimmed by 0 bases and the J gene end by 2 bases; junction bases not matched to a gene: 2. From germline, CDR1 is MNHEY and CDR2 SVGAGI.

This sequence joins TRBV19 and TRBJ2-6; 15 nucleotides agree with TRBD2. The CDR3 runs 21 residues. The junction had 11 bases not matched to a gene; V was cut back by 5 bases and J by 0 bases. CDR1 is LNHDA and CDR2 is SQIVND in the germline V gene (reference sequence). The DNA of the CDR3 is TGTGCCAGTAGTTCGCTTCGGACTAGCGGGAGGGTGGACTCTGGGGCCAACGTCCTGACTTTC. Translated: CASSSLRTSGRVDSGANVLTF.

This chain joins TRBV5-4 and TRBJ2-3; a weak D match, TRBD1 (5 bases). CDR1 SGHNT and CDR2 YYREEE come from the germline V gene (reference sequence). Trimming pared 1 base from V and 4 bases from J, leaving 10 bases between. The CDR3 sequence is 14 residues long. The CDR3: CASSLRGYPDTQYF. CDR3 DNA: TGTGCCAGCAGCTTGAGGGGTTACCCAGATACGCAGTATTTT.

The chain has TRBV28 and TRBJ1-6; 10 bases are a match to TRBD1. The CDR3 length is 15 residues. The V and J ends lost 6 bases and 9 bases, in that order; junction bases with no gene match: 8. CDR1 and CDR2 from the germline V gene are MDHEN and SYDVKM. The CDR3 sequence: CASRTGTGDVSPLHF. In DNA form, the CDR3 reads TGTGCCAGCAGGACTGGGACAGGGGATGTTTCACCCCTCCACTTT.